This TCR beta chain was documented in a study of tumor-infiltrating lymphocytes in localized non-small cell lung cancer. A word on this clone: Its matching antigen is unknown.

TCRdb's copy holds only in-frame clones and misses some; the assay was immunoSEQ multiplex PCR. The repertoire holds more than 10,000 clones, with more than 65% as singletons. V lost 0 bases and J 1 base, leaving 6 bases between the germline ends. CDR1 and CDR2 from the germline V gene are SEHNR and FQNEAQ (reference sequence). This CDR3 has 14 amino acids. General study points: Tumors had more T cell infiltration than uninvolved lung, per TCRbeta sequencing and CD3 counts. Not all patients were TCR sequenced, owing to tissue quantity. No link was found between tumor T-cell fraction and recurrence-free survival.

Source material: lung tumor tissue. The gene calls are TRBV7-9 and TRBJ1-2; D ambiguous. The source of this sequence is a human donor with non-small cell lung cancer. In DNA, the CDR3 is TGTGCCAGCAGCTTAGCGTGGGATAACTATGGCTACACCTTC. It specifies CASSLAWDNYGYTF.